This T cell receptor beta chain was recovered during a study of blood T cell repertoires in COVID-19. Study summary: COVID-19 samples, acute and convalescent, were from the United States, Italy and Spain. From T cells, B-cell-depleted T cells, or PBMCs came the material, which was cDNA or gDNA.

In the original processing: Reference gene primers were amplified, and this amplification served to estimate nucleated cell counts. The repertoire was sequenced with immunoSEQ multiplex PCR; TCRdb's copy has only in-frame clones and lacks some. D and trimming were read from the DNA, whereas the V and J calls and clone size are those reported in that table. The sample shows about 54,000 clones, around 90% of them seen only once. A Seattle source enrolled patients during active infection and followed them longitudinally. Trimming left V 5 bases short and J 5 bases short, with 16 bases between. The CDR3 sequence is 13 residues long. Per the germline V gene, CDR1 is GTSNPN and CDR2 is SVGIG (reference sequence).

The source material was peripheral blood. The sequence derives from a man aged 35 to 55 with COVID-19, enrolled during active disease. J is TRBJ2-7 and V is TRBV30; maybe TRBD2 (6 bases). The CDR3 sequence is CAWDGGERNEQYF. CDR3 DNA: TGTGCCTGGGACGGGGGAGAACGAAACGAGCAGTACTTC.